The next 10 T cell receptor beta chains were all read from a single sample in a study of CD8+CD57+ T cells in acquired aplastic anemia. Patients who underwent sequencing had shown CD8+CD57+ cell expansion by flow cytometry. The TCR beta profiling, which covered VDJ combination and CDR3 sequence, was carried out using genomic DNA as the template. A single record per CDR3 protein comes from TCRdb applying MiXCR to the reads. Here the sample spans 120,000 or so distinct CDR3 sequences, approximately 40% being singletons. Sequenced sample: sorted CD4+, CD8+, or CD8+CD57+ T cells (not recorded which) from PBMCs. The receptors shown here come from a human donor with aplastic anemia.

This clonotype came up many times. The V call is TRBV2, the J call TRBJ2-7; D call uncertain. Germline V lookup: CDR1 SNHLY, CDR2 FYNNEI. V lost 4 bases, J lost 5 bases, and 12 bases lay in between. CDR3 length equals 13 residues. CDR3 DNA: TGTGCCAGCAGTGTTAGTGTCTTCGACGAGCAGTACTTC. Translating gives CASSVSVFDEQYF.

CDR3: CASRTGREQYF. The CDR3 bases are TGTGCCAGCAGGACGGGCCGCGAGCAGTACTTC. This chain links TRBV7-9 with TRBJ2-7; D is uncertain. Germline V lookup: CDR1 SEHNR, CDR2 FQNEAQ (reference sequence). CDR3 length: 11 amino acids. V lost 6 bases, J lost 6 bases, and 9 bases lay in between.

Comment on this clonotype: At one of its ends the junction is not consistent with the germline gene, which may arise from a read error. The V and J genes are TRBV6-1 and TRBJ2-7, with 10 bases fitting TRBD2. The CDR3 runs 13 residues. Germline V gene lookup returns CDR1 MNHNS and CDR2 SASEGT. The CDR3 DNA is TGTGCCAGCCAGCGGGGGGGACTGAATGAGCGGTTCTTC. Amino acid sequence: CASQRGGLNERFF.

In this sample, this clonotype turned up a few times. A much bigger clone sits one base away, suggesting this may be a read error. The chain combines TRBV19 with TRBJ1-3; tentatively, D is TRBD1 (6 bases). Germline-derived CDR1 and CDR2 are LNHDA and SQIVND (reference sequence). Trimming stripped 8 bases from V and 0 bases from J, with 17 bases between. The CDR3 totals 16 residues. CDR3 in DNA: TGTGCCAGTCGTACCGACCAGGGGAGCTCTGGAAACACCATATATTTT. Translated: CASRTDQGSSGNTIYF. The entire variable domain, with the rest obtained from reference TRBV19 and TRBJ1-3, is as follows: DGGITQSPKYLFRKEGQNVTLSCEQNLNHDAMYWYRQDPGQGLRLIYYSQIVNDFQKGDIAEGYSVSREKKESFPLTVTSAQKNPTAFYLCASRTDQGSSGNTIYFGEGSWLTVV.

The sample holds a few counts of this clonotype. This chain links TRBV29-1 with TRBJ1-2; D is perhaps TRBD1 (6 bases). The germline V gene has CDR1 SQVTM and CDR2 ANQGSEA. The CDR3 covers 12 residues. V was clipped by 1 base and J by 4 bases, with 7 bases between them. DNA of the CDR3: TGCAGCGTTGAAGGGGGGCGCTATGGCTACACCTTC. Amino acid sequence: CSVEGGRYGYTF.

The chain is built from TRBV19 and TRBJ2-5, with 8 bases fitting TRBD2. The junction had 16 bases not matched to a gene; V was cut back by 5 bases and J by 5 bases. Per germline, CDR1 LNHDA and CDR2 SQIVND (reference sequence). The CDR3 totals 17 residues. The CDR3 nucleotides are TGTGCCAGTAGTGACAGTATTTCCGGGACTAGAAGTGAGACCCAGTACTTC. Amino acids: CASSDSISGTRSETQYF.

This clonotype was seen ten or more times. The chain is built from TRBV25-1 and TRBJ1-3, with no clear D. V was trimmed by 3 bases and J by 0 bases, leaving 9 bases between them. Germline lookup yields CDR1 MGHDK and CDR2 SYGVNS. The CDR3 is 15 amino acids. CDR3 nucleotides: TGTGCCAGCAGTGATGGCGGGAACTCTGGAAACACCATATATTTT. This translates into CASSDGGNSGNTIYF. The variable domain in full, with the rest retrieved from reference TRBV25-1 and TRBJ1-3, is EADIYQTPRYLVIGTGKKITLECSQTMGHDKMYWYQQDPGMELHLIHYSYGVNSTEKGDLSSESTVSRIRTEHFPLTLESARPSHTSQYLCASSDGGNSGNTIYFGEGSWLTVV.

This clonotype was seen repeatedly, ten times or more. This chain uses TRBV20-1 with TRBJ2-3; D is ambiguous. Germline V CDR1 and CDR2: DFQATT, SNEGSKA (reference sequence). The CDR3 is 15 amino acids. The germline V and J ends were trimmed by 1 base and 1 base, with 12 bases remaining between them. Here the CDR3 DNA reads TGCAGTGCTAGAGCCGCGGTATTTGGCACAGATACGCAGTATTTT. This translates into CSARAAVFGTDTQYF.

The CDR3 region has the DNA TGTGCCAGCAACGCCGGGACAGCAGCCGGGGAGCTGTTTTTT. It translates to CASNAGTAAGELFF. The rearrangement joins TRBV9 to TRBJ2-2; 7 bases fit TRBD1. V shed 6 bases, J shed 6 bases, and the junction held 8 bases outside the gene matches. In germline, CDR1 is SGDLS, CDR2 YYNGEE. There are 14 residues in the CDR3.

The CDR3 reads CSARSTGLAGGTDTQYF. The CDR3 nucleotides are TGCAGTGCTAGATCCACGGGACTAGCGGGGGGGACAGATACGCAGTATTTT. The chain uses TRBV20-1 and TRBJ2-3; 16 bases are shared with TRBD2. The junction had 5 bases not matched to a gene; V was cut back by 2 bases and J by 3 bases. The CDR3 is made up of 17 amino acids. Germline CDR1 reads DFQATT; CDR2 reads SNEGSKA (reference sequence).